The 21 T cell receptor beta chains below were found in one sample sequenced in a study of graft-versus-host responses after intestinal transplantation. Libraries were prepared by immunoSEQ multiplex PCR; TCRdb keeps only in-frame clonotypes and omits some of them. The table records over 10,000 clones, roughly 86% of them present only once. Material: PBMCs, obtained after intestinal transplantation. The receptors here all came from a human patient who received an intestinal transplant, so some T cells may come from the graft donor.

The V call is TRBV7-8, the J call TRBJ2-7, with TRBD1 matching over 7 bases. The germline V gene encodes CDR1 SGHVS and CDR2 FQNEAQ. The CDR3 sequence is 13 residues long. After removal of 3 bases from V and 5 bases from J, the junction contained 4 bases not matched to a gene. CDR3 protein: CASSLDRLNEQYF. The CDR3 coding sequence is TGTGCCAGCAGCTTGGACAGGCTAAACGAGCAGTACTTC.

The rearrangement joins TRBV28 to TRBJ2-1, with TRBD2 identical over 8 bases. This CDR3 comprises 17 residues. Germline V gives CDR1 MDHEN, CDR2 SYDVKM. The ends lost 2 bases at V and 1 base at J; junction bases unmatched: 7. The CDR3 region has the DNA TGTGCCAGCAGTTTACTCCCCGCTAGCGGGTCCTACAATGAGCAGTTCTTC. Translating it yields CASSLLPASGSYNEQFF.

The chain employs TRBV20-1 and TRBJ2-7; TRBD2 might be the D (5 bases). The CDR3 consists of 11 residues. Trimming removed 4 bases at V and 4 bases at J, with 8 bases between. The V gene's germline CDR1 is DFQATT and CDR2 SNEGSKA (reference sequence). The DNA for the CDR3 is TGCAGTGCTAATGCGGGTTACGAGCAGTACTTC. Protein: CSANAGYEQYF.

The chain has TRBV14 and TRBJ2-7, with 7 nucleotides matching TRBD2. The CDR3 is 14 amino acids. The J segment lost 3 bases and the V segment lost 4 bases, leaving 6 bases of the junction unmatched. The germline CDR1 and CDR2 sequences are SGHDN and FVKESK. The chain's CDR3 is CASSRGLGSYEQYF. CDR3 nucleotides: TGTGCCAGCAGCCGTGGACTAGGGAGCTACGAGCAGTACTTC.

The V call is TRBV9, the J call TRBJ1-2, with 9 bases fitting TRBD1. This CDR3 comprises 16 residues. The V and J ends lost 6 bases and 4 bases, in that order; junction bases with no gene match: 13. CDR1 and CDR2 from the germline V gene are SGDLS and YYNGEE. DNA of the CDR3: TGTGCCAGCACCAGGGATCCCGGGACAGGGACCTATGGCTACACCTTC. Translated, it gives CASTRDPGTGTYGYTF.

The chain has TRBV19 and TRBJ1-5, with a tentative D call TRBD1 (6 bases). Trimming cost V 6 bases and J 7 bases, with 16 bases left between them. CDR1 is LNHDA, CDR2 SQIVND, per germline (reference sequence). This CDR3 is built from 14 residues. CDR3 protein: CASSDGTTGQPQHF. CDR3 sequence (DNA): TGTGCCAGTAGCGACGGGACCACAGGGCAGCCCCAGCATTTT.

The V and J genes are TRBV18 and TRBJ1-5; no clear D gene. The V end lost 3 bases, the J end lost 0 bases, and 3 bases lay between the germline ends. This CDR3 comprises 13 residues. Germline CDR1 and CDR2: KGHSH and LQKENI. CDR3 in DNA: TGTGCCAGCTCACCCGATAGCAATCAGCCCCAGCATTTT. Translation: CASSPDSNQPQHF.

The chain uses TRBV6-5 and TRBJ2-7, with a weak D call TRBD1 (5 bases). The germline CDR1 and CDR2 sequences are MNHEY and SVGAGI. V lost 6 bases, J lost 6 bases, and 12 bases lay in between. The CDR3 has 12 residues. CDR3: CASRIGVGEQYF. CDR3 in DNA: TGTGCCAGCAGAATAGGGGTAGGCGAGCAGTACTTC.

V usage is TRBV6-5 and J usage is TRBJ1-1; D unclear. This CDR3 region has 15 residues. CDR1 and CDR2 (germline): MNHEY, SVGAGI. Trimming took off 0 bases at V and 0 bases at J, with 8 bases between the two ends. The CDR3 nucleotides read TGTGCCAGCAGTTACTCAGTGGCTGTGAACACTGAAGCTTTCTTT. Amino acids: CASSYSVAVNTEAFF.

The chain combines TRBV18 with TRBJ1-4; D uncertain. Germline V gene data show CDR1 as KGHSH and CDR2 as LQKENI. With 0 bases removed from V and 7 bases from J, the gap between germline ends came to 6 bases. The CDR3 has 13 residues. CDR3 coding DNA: TGTGCCAGCTCACCACCGGCGGGTGAAAAACTGTTTTTT. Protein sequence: CASSPPAGEKLFF.

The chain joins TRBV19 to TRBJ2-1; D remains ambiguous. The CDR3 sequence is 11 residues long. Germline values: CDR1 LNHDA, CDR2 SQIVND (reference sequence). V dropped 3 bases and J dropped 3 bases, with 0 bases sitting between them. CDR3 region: CASSIYNEQFF. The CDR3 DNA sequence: TGTGCCAGTAGTATCTACAATGAGCAGTTCTTC.

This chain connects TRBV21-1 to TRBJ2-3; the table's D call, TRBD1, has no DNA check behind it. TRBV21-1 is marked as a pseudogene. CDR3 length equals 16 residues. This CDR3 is CASSKSRTGSTDTQYF. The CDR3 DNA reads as TGTGCCAGCAGCAAATCCCGGACAGGGAGCACAGATACGCAGTATTTT.

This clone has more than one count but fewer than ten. This CDR3 reads CASSPAGGQETQYF. Here the CDR3 DNA reads TGTGCCAGCTCACCAGCAGGGGGCCAAGAGACCCAGTACTTC. This chain joins TRBV18 and TRBJ2-5; 7 nucleotides align to TRBD1. Losses at the gene ends were 2 bases for V and 1 base for J; bases not matched to a gene: 1. The CDR3 length is 14 residues. Germline CDR1 and CDR2: KGHSH and LQKENI.

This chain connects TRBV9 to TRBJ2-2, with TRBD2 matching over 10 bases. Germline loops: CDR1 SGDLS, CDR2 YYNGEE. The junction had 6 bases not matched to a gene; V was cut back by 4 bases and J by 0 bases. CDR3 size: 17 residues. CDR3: CASSPLGLAANTGELFF. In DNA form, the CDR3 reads TGTGCCAGCAGCCCATTAGGACTAGCGGCGAACACCGGGGAGCTGTTTTTT.

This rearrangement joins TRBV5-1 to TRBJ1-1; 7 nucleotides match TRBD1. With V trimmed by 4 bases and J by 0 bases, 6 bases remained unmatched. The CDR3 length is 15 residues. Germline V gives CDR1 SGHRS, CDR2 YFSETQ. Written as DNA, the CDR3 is TGCGCCAGCAGCGGGGACAGTGTGATGAACACTGAAGCTTTCTTT. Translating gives CASSGDSVMNTEAFF.

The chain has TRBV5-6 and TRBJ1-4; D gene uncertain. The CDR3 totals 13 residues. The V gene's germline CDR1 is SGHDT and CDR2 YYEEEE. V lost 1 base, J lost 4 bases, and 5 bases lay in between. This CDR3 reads CASSLQVNEKLFF. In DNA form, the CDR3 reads TGTGCCAGCAGCTTGCAGGTTAATGAAAAACTGTTTTTT. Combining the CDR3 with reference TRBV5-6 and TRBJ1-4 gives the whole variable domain DAGVTQSPTHLIKTRGQQVTLRCSPKSGHDTVSWYQQALGQGPQFIFQYYEEEERQRGNFPDRFSGHQFPNYSSELNVNALLLGDSALYLCASSLQVNEKLFFGSGTQLSVL.

The CDR3 DNA reads TGTGCCAGCAGCCCTCAGGGCACTGAAGCTTTCTTT. Its protein is CASSPQGTEAFF. The chain employs TRBV6-5 and TRBJ1-1, with D possibly matching TRBD1 (5 bases). Trimming removed 6 bases at V and 4 bases at J, with 9 bases between. Germline CDR1 and CDR2: MNHEY and SVGAGI. There are 12 residues in the CDR3.

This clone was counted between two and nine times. The DNA of the CDR3 is TGTGCCAGCAGCCCCACATACGGGGAGCTGTTTTTT. It encodes CASSPTYGELFF. The V gene is TRBV11-2, the J gene TRBJ2-2; D is unclear. Trimming took off 5 bases at V and 7 bases at J, with 8 bases between the two ends. CDR3 length equals 12 residues. CDR1 and CDR2 (germline): SGHAT, FQNNGV.

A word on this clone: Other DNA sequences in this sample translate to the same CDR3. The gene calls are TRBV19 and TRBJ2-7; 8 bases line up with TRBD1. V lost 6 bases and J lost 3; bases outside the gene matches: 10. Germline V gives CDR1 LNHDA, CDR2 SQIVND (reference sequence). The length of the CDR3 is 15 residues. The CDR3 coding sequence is TGTGCCAGTAGACAAGGGACAGGCGGCTTCTACGAGCAGTACTTC. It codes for CASRQGTGGFYEQYF.

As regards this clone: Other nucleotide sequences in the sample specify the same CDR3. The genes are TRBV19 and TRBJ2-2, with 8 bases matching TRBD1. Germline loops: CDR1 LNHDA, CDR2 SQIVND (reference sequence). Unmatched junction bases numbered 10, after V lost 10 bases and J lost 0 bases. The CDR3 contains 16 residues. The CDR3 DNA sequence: TGTGCCACGTGCCGGGGACAGGCAGCGAACACCGGGGAGCTGTTTTTT. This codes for CATCRGQAANTGELFF.

In DNA form, the CDR3 reads TGTGCCAGCAGTGAAGGTTTCTCGGGACTGATCTCCTACGAGCAGTACTTC. It is translated as CASSEGFSGLISYEQYF. The rearrangement uses TRBV6-1 and TRBJ2-7, with D perhaps TRBD2 (6 bases). V was clipped by 1 base and J by 0 bases, with 16 bases between them. The CDR3 sequence is 17 residues long. Germline lookup yields CDR1 MNHNS and CDR2 SASEGT.